These T cell receptor beta chains were read from a single sample in a study of tumor and adjacent non-tumor tissue in lung cancer. TCRdb re-called the multiplex PCR reads through MiXCR, storing one row per CDR3 protein. The data contain under 140,000 distinct CDR3 sequences, 75% to 90% of them singletons. Input material: lung tumor tissue. Every receptor here comes from a man between 65 and 85 years old with non-small cell lung cancer. CDR3s include the opening cysteine and the closing phenylalanine or tryptophan. D genes are given only for firm matches. A clone size is listed for some rows: how often the clone was seen (once, few, many), or a class if it is expanded.

size,D,J,V,DNA,CDR3
many,NA,TRBJ1-4,TRBV7-8,TGTGCCAGCAGCCTACTGGGGGCTAATGAAAAACTGTTTTTT,CASSLLGANEKLFF
NA,NA,TRBJ2-2,TRBV10-3,TGTGCCATCACTGGGCGGGCTGCCTCGGGTATCGTGGAGCTGTTTTTT,CAITGRAASGIVELFF
NA,NA,TRBJ1-1,TRBV5-5,TGTGCCAGCAACCCTGGCATCACTAACACTGAAGCTTTCTTT,CASNPGITNTEAFF
NA,TRBD1,TRBJ1-1,TRBV11-2,TGTGCCAGTAGCAAGGACAGGCGAGACGCCCTCTTT,CASSKDRRDALF
NA,TRBD1,TRBJ1-1,TRBV10-3,TGTGCCATCAATGCAAAGACAGGGAGTGACACAGAAGCTATCTTT,CAINAKTGSDTEAIF
NA,TRBD1,TRBJ1-6,TRBV11-3,TGTGCCAGTAGTCTCGGGACAGAGAATTCACCCCTCCACTTT,CASSLGTENSPLHF
once,NA,TRBJ2-1,TRBV6-2/TRBV6-3,TGTGCCGGCAAGATAGGCGGTTACAATGAGCAGTTCTTC,CAGKIGGYNEQFF
NA,TRBD1,TRBJ2-7,TRBV4-2,TGTGCCAGCAGCCAAGGACAGGGTCTTTACGAGCATAACTTC,CASSQGQGLYEHNF
once,NA,TRBJ2-5,TRBV10-3,TGTGCCATCGGTGAGACCCCAGGGTTCCAAGAGACTCAGTACTTC,CAIGETPGFQETQYF
NA,NA,TRBJ2-1,TRBV6-2/TRBV6-3,TGTGCCAGCAGCACGCACGGGAGCCGCCCTTACAATGAGCAGTTCTTC,CASSTHGSRPYNEQFF
NA,NA,TRBJ2-7,TRBV27,TGCGCCAGCAGTTTGGGGCAGTCAACCTACGAGCTGTACTTC,CASSLGQSTYELYF
NA,TRBD2,TRBJ2-3,TRBV6-4,TGTGCCAGCAGTGAGCGGGAGGGGGCTACGCAGTATTTT,CASSEREGATQYF
NA,NA,TRBJ1-1,TRBV6-6,TGTGTCAGCTCTGTCGGATTATCGAACACTGAAGCTTTCTTT,CVSSVGLSNTEAFF
many,TRBD1,TRBJ1-2,TRBV19,TGTGCCAGTAGTATTAATACTCCCGGAAGACAGGGGAGGCACTATGGCTACACCTTC,CASSINTPGRQGRHYGYTF
NA,NA,TRBJ2-5,TRBV20-1,TGCAGTGCGGGGGGTGGGCAAGAGACCCAGTACTTC,CSAGGGQETQYF
few,NA,TRBJ1-2,TRBV12-3/TRBV12-4,TGTGTTAGCACACTGGGAGATGGCTACACCTTC,CVSTLGDGYTF
NA,NA,TRBJ2-2,TRBV6-6,TGTGCCTTGAGAAGTTCAAACACCGGGGAGCTGTTATTT,CALRSSNTGELLF
NA,TRBD2,TRBJ2-1,TRBV11-3,TGTGCTATCAGCCTCCTAGGGACTAGCGGGGGCTACAATGAGCTGTTCTTC,CAISLLGTSGGYNELFF
NA,TRBD2,TRBJ2-7,TRBV28,TGTGCCAGCAGCCGTAAAAACCCCTGGGCTAGCGGGAGGGTCCACGAGCAGCACTTC,CASSRKNPWASGRVHEQHF
NA,NA,TRBJ2-7,TRBV4-2,TGTGCCAACAGCCAAGTAGCTAGCTCCTACGAACAGTACTTC,CANSQVASSYEQYF
NA,NA,TRBJ2-3,TRBV6-1,TGTGCCGGCAGTGTATTTAGTGGGGCAAGCACAAATACGCAGTATTTT,CAGSVFSGASTNTQYF
NA,TRBD2,TRBJ2-1,TRBV6-2/TRBV6-3,TGTGTCAGTAATCCGGGACTAGGCAATACCAATGAGCAGTTCTTC,CVSNPGLGNTNEQFF
many,TRBD2,TRBJ2-7,TRBV28,TGTGCCAGCAGCTTCGGGACTAGCGGTACTGACTACGAGCAGTACTTC,CASSFGTSGTDYEQYF
NA,NA,TRBJ2-2,TRBV12-3/TRBV12-4,TGTGCCAGCAGTTTAACGGGGAACACCGTGGAGCTGTTGTTT,CASSLTGNTVELLF
NA,TRBD1,TRBJ1-1,TRBV4-3,TGCGCCATCACCCCAATATACAGGGGGAACACTGAAGCTTTCTTT,CAITPIYRGNTEAFF
NA,NA,TRBJ2-2,TRBV5-4,TGTGCCAGCAGCTTACGGCCAGGTACAGGGATCCACGGGGAGCTGTTTTTT,CASSLRPGTGIHGELFF
once,NA,TRBJ2-2,TRBV12-5,TGTGCTAGTGGTCCACGGGACTCCCGTACCAGCGGGGAGCTGTTTTTT,CASGPRDSRTSGELFF
NA,NA,TRBJ2-5,TRBV29-1,TGCAGCGCCTCGGGACCTCTTCAAGAGACCCAGTACTTC,CSASGPLQETQYF
NA,TRBD1,TRBJ1-1,TRBV12-3/TRBV12-4,TGCGCCAGCAGTCCCCGGGGGACAGGGGATTTTGAAGCTTTGTTC,CASSPRGTGDFEALF
NA,NA,TRBJ2-4,TRBV5-6,TGTGCCAGCAGCTTAGATCGGGGGGCGGAAAATTTAGGCAAAAACATTCAGTACTTC,CASSLDRGAENLGKNIQYF